What follows is one T cell receptor (beta chain) and its context. This sample is drawn from a study of blood T cell repertoires in COVID-19. In the study overall: Spain, Italy and the United States supplied samples that represented acute and convalescent COVID-19. PBMCs, B-cell-depleted T cells, or T cells were the source of the cDNA or gDNA that made up the material.

The V gene's germline CDR1 is SNHLY and CDR2 FYNNEI. With 9 bases clipped from V and 5 bases from J, the junction kept 8 bases outside the gene matches. This CDR3 contains 14 residues. As originally analysed: Reference gene primer amplification in the assay estimated nucleated cell counts. The assay was immunoSEQ multiplex PCR, and TCRdb's table has in-frame clones only and misses some. V, J and clone size are taken as reported in that table, and D and trimming were inferred from the DNA itself. This table has 80,000 or so clones, around nine tenths appearing once. The gene calls are TRBV2 and TRBJ2-7; 12 nucleotides agree with TRBD2. The clonotype was recovered from a human donor in a cohort sampled during active COVID-19. Sequencing used peripheral blood. CDR3 in DNA: TGTGCCAGTCACAGACTAGCGGGAGTACACGAGCAGTACTTC. Encoded protein: CASHRLAGVHEQYF. The full variable domain, with the rest looked up from reference TRBV2 and TRBJ2-7, is EPEVTQTPSHQVTQMGQEVILRCVPISNHLYFYWYRQILGQKVEFLVSFYNNEISEKSEIFDDQFSVERPDGSNFTLKIRSTKLEDSAMYFCASHRLAGVHEQYFGPGTRLTVT.